This TCR beta chain came from a study of response to subunit inactivated influenza vaccine. From the RT-PCR reads, TCRdb called clonotypes with MiXCR, one entry per CDR3 protein. The sample holds about 520,000 distinct CDR3 sequences, roughly 7.6% seen once. The sequenced sample was PBMCs from blood, obtained around 25 months after vaccination. The TCR comes from a man aged 50 to 75 who received an inactivated influenza vaccine.

This CDR3 reads CASSGAGLTGAANTGELFF. The CDR3 DNA is TGTGCCAGCAGTGGAGCGGGGCTAACGGGAGCTGCGAACACCGGGGAGCTGTTTTTT. V usage is TRBV6-1 and J usage is TRBJ2-2; 7 bases align to TRBD2. V dropped 4 bases and J dropped 0; count of bases not matched to a gene: 14. Per germline, CDR1 MNHNS and CDR2 SASEGT. This CDR3 comprises 19 residues.